This TCR beta chain was identified during a study of blood T cells in healthy people across ages (dated by TCRdb to between 2014 and 2017). Background on the whole study: In model experiments, roughly one uniquely barcoded TCR beta cDNA molecule per two T cells was captured by template switching. For two donors (one aged 18 to 29 and one aged 80 or older), the study analyzed two additional independent replicas of 1 million unique cDNA reads from the same blood draw. Age-related changes in TCR beta repertoire diversity were measured in the study by deep sequencing normalized with unique cDNA molecular identifiers. Four age groups were formed from the donors: young (average 16 years), middle-aged (approximately 40), aged (under 70) and long-lived (more than 75). To avoid experimental bias, donors of different ages were randomly spread across the sequencing lanes. The study at large found these results: Estimates of total diversity based on one million sequenced T cells were considered lower bounds and underestimates. Observed TCR beta diversity per million T cells fell roughly linearly with age, and a significant reduction was already apparent by age around 40. The percentage of naive T cells measured by flow cytometry correlated strongly with observed TCR beta diversity. Bulk unsorted PBMC profiling prevented conclusive comparison of naive and antigen-experienced compartments. Because the CMV infection status of the donors was unknown, age-related changes in expanded clonotypes may potentially have been confounded. The long-lived group showed more naive CD4+ T cells, fewer expanded clones and increased TCR diversity than the aged group, suggesting age selection.

Library method: 5' RACE. TCRdb lists the instrument as Illumina HiSeq 2500. A second PCR of about 7 to 12 cycles was run with a J-beta primer mix and a sample-barcoded 5' primer. Each TCR beta cDNA molecule received a unique molecular identifier from a template-switch 5' adaptor carrying 12 random nucleotides. At least 3 million CDR3-containing paired-end reads were obtained from each sample. All of the RNA was converted into first-strand cDNA using the Mint cDNA synthesis kit, with a TRBC-specific oligonucleotide serving as the primer. Following uracil-DNA glycosylase treatment, all cDNA underwent a first 18-cycle PCR with the universal primers M1SS and BC2_uni_R. The paper's processing steps were these. Each sample was normalized by randomly selecting 1 million high-quality reads, each carrying a distinct molecular identifier. Reads with shared molecular identifiers were discarded instead of being binned into consensus sequences. MiTCR, with a Q25 quality threshold and the strictest error-elimination algorithm, was used for CDR3 identification, clonotype clustering and error correction. A nonparametric unseen species model with Euler transformation was used to estimate lower-bound total TCR beta diversity. Clones were called with MiXCR by TCRdb after fastp trimmed the public reads at Q25, and only in-frame beta chains were retained. Each CDR3 protein gets just one entry, which takes the most common genes and DNA from the rows behind it. TCRdb assigned the V and J calls; the authors' analysis was not used. The sample table lists hundreds of thousands of distinct CDR3 sequences, over 45% of them with a count of one. Jointly, the top ten make up about 32% of the sample.

Inclusive of the bounding cysteine and phenylalanine, the CDR3 is 17 residues long. Solely the CDR3 DNA is kept, with 51 bases framed from the first base. According to the germline V gene, CDR1 reads LGHNA and CDR2 reads YNFKEQ. Deletion took 1 base off V and 4 bases off J, with a span of 17 bases between the germline ends. Systemically healthy Caucasian individuals from Russia, some 36 in total and aged roughly 6 to 95 years, were included as donors. Each donor gave 8 to 10 milliliters of peripheral blood, drawn into EDTA-treated Vacutainer tubes. PBMCs were isolated by Ficoll-Paque density-gradient centrifugation, with at least 6 million obtained per sample. Total RNA was extracted from PBMCs with Trizol reagent, with at least 6 micrograms obtained per sample. The percentages of naive CD45RAhigh/CD27high T cells were determined by flow cytometry on a PBMC aliquot from every donor. Regarding this clonotype: There is no known antigen for this receptor. Base qualities are not at hand, and no much larger clone is one base apart.

The chain links TRBV4-2 with TRBJ2-1; matching of 6 bases hints at TRBD2 as the D gene. This receptor was identified in a woman aged 60-70 years in good health. The specimen was blood. Read as DNA, the sequence is TGTGCCAGCAGCCAAGTCTCAGGGTCGGGGGAATACAATGAGCAGTTCTTC. Its protein product is CASSQVSGSGEYNEQFF.